This paragraph reports one T cell receptor beta chain. Its specificity is not known. This sample is part of a study of Ad26.COV2.S vaccination and SARS-CoV-2 variants. As for the study in general: Donor joined the COV1001 Ad26.COV2.S trial arm. In the study, Ad26.COV2.S was injected intramuscularly once, or twice 56 days apart. Study outcomes and limitations: Reported findings describe substantial breadth in spike-specific CD8+ and CD4+ T cell responses following vaccination. Breadth of non-spike TCRs did not differ between vaccinees and placebo recipients.

V lost 3 bases to trimming and J lost 6 bases, with 8 bases between them. This CDR3 is built from 12 residues. Germline assignment: CDR1 ENHRY and CDR2 SYGVKD. Treatment of the sample: roughly 19 received Ad26.COV2.S at low or high dose, single or two shots; roughly five received placebo; per-sample allocation not given. On day 63 after the first injection, vaccine and placebo recipients gave samples. Here immunoSEQ multiplex PCR was the method, and the copy in TCRdb shows in-frame clones only, minus some. The data hold about 280,000 clones, with around 87% observed a single time. This chain uses TRBV10-3 with TRBJ1-2; D unclear. The source is a person aged 18-60 years who received the Ad26.COV2.S COVID-19 vaccine or a placebo. This material consisted of peripheral blood, taken in a trial of Ad26.COV2.S vaccine versus placebo. CDR3: CAISEDGDGYTF. Here the CDR3 DNA reads TGTGCCATCAGTGAAGACGGTGATGGCTACACCTTC.